This T cell receptor (beta chain) was identified during a study of radiotherapy plus CTLA-4 blockade in lung cancer. This CDR3 region has 15 residues. Germline CDR1 and CDR2: KGHSH and LQKENI. The V and J ends lost 6 bases and 0 bases respectively, with 11 bases between them. Sequenced by immunoSEQ multiplex PCR; TCRdb stores in-frame clones only, minus some. The sample records 40,000 to 45,000 clones, more than 70% being singletons. Broader study findings: Response was reportedly best predicted by early blood T cell clone dynamics, with interferon-beta.

As concerns this clone: The target antigen is unknown.

The chain is built from TRBV18 and TRBJ1-4, with D tentatively TRBD1 (5 bases). The starting material was peripheral blood, obtained from a patient treated with radiotherapy plus ipilimumab. The sequence was obtained from a human donor with non-small cell lung cancer whose response to radiotherapy plus ipilimumab could not be evaluated. The CDR3 reads CASSKRQSTNEKLFF. Here the CDR3 DNA reads TGTGCCAGCTCCAAAAGACAGTCAACTAATGAAAAACTGTTTTTT.